The clone carrying this T cell receptor (beta chain) occurred a few times. V lost 0 bases and J lost 8; bases outside the gene matches: 11. Germline assignment: CDR1 MRHNA and CDR2 SNTAGT. This CDR3 has 16 residues. Sequencing used immunoSEQ multiplex PCR; TCRdb keeps in-frame clones, though not all of them. The sample records over 65,000 clones, roughly 88% being singletons. These data are taken from a study of OX40 agonist ivuxolimab in advanced cancers. The chain recombines TRBV6-4 with TRBJ1-2, with TRBD1 identical over 8 bases. Sequencing was performed on CD4+ or CD8+ T cells sorted from blood, taken in a trial of the OX40 agonist ivuxolimab. This clonotype originated in an adult with an advanced solid tumor such as melanoma, head and neck, liver or kidney cancer. The CDR3, as DNA: TGTGCCAGCAGTGACTCTGCCGGGACAGGCCCCGGAGGCTACACCTTC. Translation gives CASSDSAGTGPGGYTF.